These 25 T cell receptor beta chains were sequenced from one sample in a study of shared clonotypes between healthy human individuals. CD45RO negativity and positive selection for CCR7 defined naive CD8 cells, a population that excluded terminally differentiated effector memory CD45RA+ cells. Sequencing used immunoSEQ multiplex PCR; TCRdb keeps in-frame clones, though not all of them. The sample lists about 2.1 million clones, 85% to 95% occurring once. Material: naive CD8+ T cells from PBMCs. The origin of the receptors is a man younger than 35 in good health. Some clones in this sample may be carry-over from other donors' samples.

Of note for this clone: Other DNA sequences in the sample encode the same CDR3. The chain uses TRBV11-2 and TRBJ2-1; D unclear. The V and J ends lost 1 base and 7 bases respectively, with 5 bases between them. From germline, CDR1 is SGHAT and CDR2 FQNNGV. This CDR3 contains 12 residues. The CDR3 sequence is CASSLGWNEQFF. DNA for the CDR3: TGTGCCAGCAGCTTAGGCTGGAATGAGCAGTTCTTC.

The chain is built from TRBV27 and TRBJ2-7; 9 nucleotides align to TRBD1. The J segment lost 4 bases and the V segment lost 3 bases, leaving 10 bases of the junction unmatched. This CDR3 comprises 16 residues. Germline CDR1 reads MNHEY; CDR2 reads SMNVEV (reference sequence). This CDR3 reads CASSFTGTGIIYEQYF. DNA of the CDR3: TGTGCCAGCAGTTTCACCGGGACAGGGATAATTTACGAGCAGTACTTC.

The rearrangement joins TRBV30 to TRBJ1-6; D is possibly TRBD1 (5 bases). V shed 8 bases and J shed 0 bases, with 11 bases lying between them. This CDR3 spans 14 amino acids. Per the germline V gene, CDR1 is GTSNPN and CDR2 is SVGIG (reference sequence). This CDR3 is CALGGISYNSPLHF. DNA for the CDR3: TGTGCCCTGGGGGGGATCTCCTATAATTCACCCCTCCACTTT.

The chain employs TRBV27 and TRBJ2-1; 7 bases are a match to TRBD2. This CDR3 comprises 16 residues. After removal of 6 bases from V and 5 bases from J, the junction contained 13 bases not matched to a gene. Germline CDR1 reads MNHEY; CDR2 reads SMNVEV (reference sequence). CDR3 DNA sequence: TGTGCCAGCAGCTTCTTGGGGGGAGGGCCCGACAATGAGCAGTTCTTC. Amino acid sequence: CASSFLGGGPDNEQFF.

The chain has TRBV5-1 and TRBJ2-7, with 7 bases matching TRBD2. The CDR3 is 16 residues long. The germline gives CDR1 SGHRS, CDR2 YFSETQ. Losses at the gene ends were 7 bases for V and 2 bases for J; bases not matched to a gene: 15. The CDR3 nucleotides are TGCGCCAGCGCCCTCCCCAAGGCTAGCGGAACCTACGAGCAGTACTTC. Encoded protein: CASALPKASGTYEQYF.

The V and J genes are TRBV4-3 and TRBJ2-7, with 14 bases that match TRBD2. The V gene end was trimmed by 5 bases and the J gene end by 5 bases; junction bases not matched to a gene: 17. The CDR3 runs to 19 residues. The germline CDR1 and CDR2 sequences are LGHNA and YSLEER. The CDR3 DNA sequence: TGCGCCAGCAGCACGCGACTAGCGGGAGGGCCAGGGCAAGGCGACGAGCAGTACTTC. The encoded protein is CASSTRLAGGPGQGDEQYF.

The CDR3 here is CSATSGVYEQYF. CDR3 in DNA: TGCAGCGCGACTAGCGGGGTCTACGAGCAGTACTTC. The rearrangement uses TRBV29-1 and TRBJ2-7; TRBD2 aligns across 11 bases. The CDR3 has 12 residues. Germline CDR1 is SQVTM and CDR2 is ANQGSEA. The V segment lost 7 bases and the J segment 3 bases; nucleotides outside the gene matches: 2.

The J gene is TRBJ2-7, the V gene TRBV19; 8 bases map to TRBD2. Germline values: CDR1 LNHDA, CDR2 SQIVND (reference sequence). The CDR3 loop spans 14 amino acids. The junction had 5 bases not matched to a gene; V was cut back by 1 base and J by 6 bases. CDR3 DNA: TGTGCCAGTAGTATAGTTGACGGGAGGGGCGAGCAGTACTTC. It codes for CASSIVDGRGEQYF.

This chain links TRBV27 with TRBJ2-4, with D perhaps TRBD1 or TRBD2 (6 bases each). The CDR3 runs 19 residues. CDR1 and CDR2 (germline): MNHEY, SMNVEV (reference sequence). Trimming pared 9 bases from V and 0 bases from J, leaving 27 bases between. For the CDR3, the DNA is TGTGCCAGAGGGGGGTTTGGAGGGACCCCATCGCTAGCCAAAAACATTCAGTACTTC. This translates into CARGGFGGTPSLAKNIQYF.

J is TRBJ2-3 and V is TRBV7-9, with 7 bases lining up with TRBD2. Germline-derived CDR1 and CDR2 are SEHNR and FQNEAQ (reference sequence). The J segment lost 4 bases and the V segment lost 4 bases, leaving 8 bases of the junction unmatched. CDR3 length equals 15 residues. CDR3 DNA: TGTGCCAGCAGCTCCCTAGCGGAGTCCCCAGATACGCAGTATTTT. It is translated as CASSSLAESPDTQYF. Variable domain in full (rest from reference TRBV7-9 and TRBJ2-3): DTGVSQNPRHKITKRGQNVTFRCDPISEHNRLYWYRQTLGQGPEFLTYFQNEAQLEKSRLLSDRFSAERPKGSFSTLEIQRTEQGDSAMYLCASSSLAESPDTQYFGPGTRLTVL.

Points on this clone: The same CDR3 also results from other DNA sequences found in this sample. The chain has TRBV6-5 and TRBJ2-7; TRBD2 might be the D (5 bases). V shed 0 bases and J shed 1 base, with 7 bases lying between them. CDR3 length: 14 residues. In germline, CDR1 is MNHEY, CDR2 SVGAGI. The DNA for the CDR3 is TGTGCCAGCAGTTACTCCCGCGGGTCCTACGAGCAGTACTTC. Protein: CASSYSRGSYEQYF.

Note on this clone: This CDR3 is also generated by other DNA sequences in the sample. This rearrangement joins TRBV7-9 to TRBJ2-7; D remains ambiguous. This CDR3 comprises 12 residues. Per the germline V gene, CDR1 is SEHNR and CDR2 is FQNEAQ (reference sequence). Trimming removed 5 bases at V and 3 bases at J, with 8 bases between. The CDR3 DNA is TGTGCCAGCAGCCTAAACAGCTACGAGCAGTACTTC. This codes for CASSLNSYEQYF.

CDR3 loop: CASSSRQGKDTEAFF. CDR3 DNA: TGTGCCAGCAGCTCCCGACAGGGTAAGGACACTGAAGCTTTCTTT. V gene TRBV7-9 combines with J gene TRBJ1-1, with 7 bases matching TRBD1. V was clipped by 4 bases and J by 3 bases; unmatched bases: 8. CDR1 is SEHNR and CDR2 is FQNEAQ in the germline V gene (reference sequence). The length of the CDR3 is 15 residues.

The J gene is TRBJ2-2, the V gene TRBV5-1; no definite D call. Germline lookup yields CDR1 SGHRS and CDR2 YFSETQ. This CDR3 comprises 13 residues. The ends were cut back, 2 bases at V and 0 bases at J, with 2 bases in the middle. CDR3 loop: CASSFPNTGELFF. The CDR3 DNA reads TGCGCCAGCAGCTTCCCGAACACCGGGGAGCTGTTTTTT.

The chain combines TRBV7-2 with TRBJ2-2, with a weak D call TRBD2 (6 bases). The CDR3 runs to 15 residues. Germline CDR1 reads SGHTA; CDR2 reads FQGNSA. Trimming cost V 2 bases and J 0 bases, with 7 bases left between them. CDR3 in amino acids: CASSLRDSNTGELFF. In DNA form, the CDR3 reads TGTGCCAGCAGCTTAAGGGACTCGAACACCGGGGAGCTGTTTTTT.

The genes are TRBV5-1 and TRBJ1-4; the match to TRBD1 covers 8 bases. This CDR3 is 16 amino acids long. J was trimmed by 12 bases and V by 0 bases; bases with no gene match: 13. Germline CDR1 SGHRS, CDR2 YFSETQ. The CDR3 bases are TGCGCCAGCAGCTTGGAGAGGACAGGGTTTGTTGAGCAACTGTTTTTT. Encoded protein: CASSLERTGFVEQLFF.

V is TRBV5-1 and J is TRBJ1-1; 7 bases are shared with TRBD1. Germline V gene sequence: CDR1 SGHRS, CDR2 YFSETQ. This CDR3 is built from 16 residues. Germline trimming cut 5 bases from V and 1 base from J; bases unmatched to any gene: 11. CDR3 DNA sequence: TGCGCCAGCAGGCGTGGGACAGCCCAGGGGAACACTGAAGCTTTCTTT. This gives the protein CASRRGTAQGNTEAFF.

This chain connects TRBV6-5 to TRBJ2-1; no reliable D call. CDR3 length equals 15 residues. CDR1 MNHEY and CDR2 SVGAGI come from the germline V gene. V was shortened by 2 bases and J by 1 base, with 9 bases between the two germline ends. In DNA, the CDR3 is TGTGCCAGCAGTTACGGACCTCCGTCCTACAATGAGCAGTTCTTC. It specifies CASSYGPPSYNEQFF.

The rearrangement uses TRBV2 and TRBJ2-1, with a tentative D call TRBD1 (6 bases). Per the germline V gene, CDR1 is SNHLY and CDR2 is FYNNEI. The CDR3 has 15 residues. V lost 8 bases, J lost 5 bases, and 19 bases lay in between. The CDR3 region is CASGERDISDNEQFF. The CDR3 DNA reads TGTGCCAGCGGAGAACGGGACATTTCCGACAATGAGCAGTTCTTC.

V usage is TRBV30 and J usage is TRBJ1-1, with a possible D match to TRBD1 (6 bases). CDR1 GTSNPN and CDR2 SVGIG come from the germline V gene (reference sequence). V lost 4 bases, J lost 1 base, and 7 bases lay in between. The CDR3 runs 12 residues. The CDR3 here is CAWTGANTEAFF. CDR3 DNA sequence: TGTGCCTGGACAGGGGCGAACACTGAAGCTTTCTTT.

This chain joins TRBV11-2 and TRBJ2-1, with D unclear. The germline V and J ends were trimmed by 0 bases and 0 bases, with 9 bases remaining between them. The V gene's germline CDR1 is SGHAT and CDR2 FQNNGV. The CDR3 is 16 amino acids. The CDR3 region is CASSLDRVSSYNEQFF. The CDR3 bases are TGTGCCAGCAGCTTAGATCGCGTGAGCTCCTACAATGAGCAGTTCTTC.

This rearrangement joins TRBV2 to TRBJ1-1; D may be TRBD1 (5 bases). The germline V and J ends were trimmed by 7 bases and 1 base, with 16 bases remaining between them. The CDR3 covers 15 residues. The germline V gene encodes CDR1 SNHLY and CDR2 FYNNEI. In DNA, the CDR3 is TGTGCCAGCACCCCTTGGGGGAGCCGGAACACTGAAGCTTTCTTT. Protein sequence: CASTPWGSRNTEAFF.

J is TRBJ1-1 and V is TRBV15; TRBD1 matches at 10 bases. The ends lost 5 bases at V and 6 bases at J; junction bases unmatched: 9. CDR3 length: 15 amino acids. Germline V gene sequence: CDR1 LNHNV, CDR2 YYDKDF (reference sequence). The CDR3 DNA reads as TGTGCCACCAGCGGCAGGACAGGGGGTGGTTCTGAAGCTTTCTTT. This encodes CATSGRTGGGSEAFF.

V usage is TRBV27 and J usage is TRBJ1-1; a possible D gene is TRBD1 (6 bases). The CDR3 sequence is 13 residues long. Between the trimmed V and J ends, which lost 8 bases and 4 bases, there was a span of 14 bases. Germline V gives CDR1 MNHEY, CDR2 SMNVEV (reference sequence). For the CDR3, the DNA is TGTGCCAGCCATAGGGGGGGGGCCACTGAAGCTTTCTTT. Its translation: CASHRGGATEAFF.

The chain links TRBV27 to TRBJ1-5, with D perhaps TRBD1 (6 bases). The germline V gene has CDR1 MNHEY and CDR2 SMNVEV (reference sequence). The CDR3 spans 13 residues. V lost 1 base, J lost 5 bases, and 6 bases lay in between. DNA for the CDR3: TGTGCCAGCAGTTTATGGGGGCATCAGCCCCAGCATTTT. This sequence encodes CASSLWGHQPQHF.